What follows is one T cell receptor (beta chain) and its context. Its antigen is unknown. This record belongs to a study of cytomegalovirus exposure and HLA in healthy donors. Study-wide results and limits: A later analysis linked a missense variant in DCLRE1C to the trimming of TCR beta V and J genes.

The PCR employed 60 Vbeta primers together with 13 Jbeta primers. The protocol was immunoSEQ multiplex PCR, while the TCRdb copy is restricted to in-frame clones and leaves out a portion. Among some 200,000 clones listed, nearly 80% were seen once. The CDR3 extends over 12 amino acids. Trimming stripped 4 bases from V and 8 bases from J, with 12 bases between. In germline, CDR1 is GTSNPN, CDR2 SVGIG (reference sequence). The receptor was derived from a man between 18 and 29 years old in good health and CMV-seronegative. The rearrangement joins TRBV30 to TRBJ2-4, with D maybe TRBD1 (5 bases). Sequencing used PBMCs. CDR3: CAWNPGLDIQYF. The DNA of the CDR3 is TGTGCCTGGAATCCAGGGCTGGACATTCAGTACTTC.